A selection of T cell receptor beta chains follows, all from one sample in a study of blood T cell repertoires in COVID-19. Only in-frame clones appear in the TCRdb table, and some are missing; sequencing was by immunoSEQ multiplex PCR. This sample has about 250,000 clones, with around 90% found just once. The sample taken for sequencing was peripheral blood. These receptors were taken from a woman in her twenties or thirties with acute or convalescent COVID-19. The CDR3 runs from the conserved cysteine through the conserved F or W. A D gene is named only where the DNA matches it firmly. For some rows the clone size is stated as once, few or many, or as a class when expanded; others skip it.

once	15	-	TRBV4-3	TRBJ2-3	CASSQFSGSTDTQYF	TGCGCCAGCAGCCAATTTAGCGGCAGCACAGATACGCAGTATTTT
-	15	-	TRBV11-3	TRBJ2-6	CASSFDRPGANVLTF	TGTGCCAGCAGCTTCGACAGGCCAGGGGCCAACGTCCTGACTTTC
-	13	-	TRBV7-8	TRBJ2-7	CASSLGAGYEQYF	TGTGCCAGCAGCTTAGGGGCAGGCTACGAGCAGTACTTC
-	15	-	TRBV19	TRBJ2-7	CANIPLEQSSYEQYF	TGTGCCAACATACCCCTTGAACAGAGCTCCTACGAGCAGTACTTC
-	15	TRBD1	TRBV7-9	TRBJ2-1	CASSSGTGGSDEQFF	TGTGCCAGCAGCTCTGGGACAGGGGGCTCGGATGAGCAGTTCTTC
-	15	TRBD2	TRBV4-1	TRBJ2-4	CASSQWEGAKNIQYF	TGCGCCAGCAGCCAATGGGAGGGGGCCAAAAACATTCAGTACTTC
-	14	TRBD1	TRBV4-2	TRBJ1-2	CASSQQRQGIGYTF	TGTGCCAGCAGCCAACAACGACAGGGGATTGGCTACACCTTC
-	12	-	TRBV12-3/TRBV12-4	TRBJ2-6	CATRSGANVLTF	TGTGCCACCCGCTCTGGGGCCAACGTCCTGACTTTC
-	15	TRBD2	TRBV15	TRBJ2-1	CATSWGLAGYNEQFF	TGTGCCACCAGCTGGGGACTAGCGGGGTACAATGAGCAGTTCTTC
-	16	TRBD2	TRBV15	TRBJ2-3	CATSREIAGVSETQYF	TGTGCCACCAGCAGAGAAATAGCGGGAGTTTCAGAGACGCAGTATTTT
-	15	-	TRBV18	TRBJ2-5	CASSPIFRDQETQYF	TGTGCCAGCTCACCAATATTCAGGGATCAAGAGACCCAGTACTTC
-	14	-	TRBV7-9	TRBJ1-1	CASSLSAGGTEAFF	TGTGCCAGCAGCTTATCCGCTGGCGGCACTGAAGCTTTCTTT
-	13	-	TRBV5-4	TRBJ2-3	CASSLAGTDTQYF	TGTGCCAGCAGCTTAGCGGGCACAGATACGCAGTATTTT
-	15	TRBD2	TRBV11-2	TRBJ2-7	CASSSTSGRNYEQYF	TGTGCCAGCAGCTCGACTAGCGGGAGGAACTACGAGCAGTACTTC
-	13	-	TRBV27	TRBJ1-1	CASRDSVNTEAFF	TGTGCCAGCAGGGACAGTGTGAACACTGAAGCTTTCTTT
-	17	TRBD1	TRBV7-2	TRBJ2-2	CASSSTPGGASTGELFF	TGTGCCAGCAGCTCTACCCCAGGGGGCGCGAGCACCGGGGAGCTGTTTTTT
few	14	-	TRBV5-1	TRBJ2-7	CASSESWVGDEQYF	TGCGCCAGCAGCGAGTCCTGGGTGGGAGACGAGCAGTACTTC
-	17	TRBD2	TRBV7-8	TRBJ2-2	CASSHRTSGMNTGELFF	TGTGCCAGCAGTCACCGGACTAGCGGGATGAACACCGGGGAGCTGTTTTTT
-	16	-	TRBV6-6	TRBJ2-3	CASRGASPVSPDTQYF	TGTGCCAGCAGGGGGGCAAGCCCTGTCAGCCCAGATACGCAGTATTTT
-	14	-	TRBV3-1/TRBV3-2	TRBJ1-3	CASSYRASGNTIYF	TGTGCCAGCAGTTACAGGGCGTCGGGAAACACCATATATTTT
-	17	TRBD1	TRBV9	TRBJ1-1	CASSAEGAGRLNTEAFF	TGTGCCAGCAGCGCGGAGGGGGCAGGGAGATTGAACACTGAAGCTTTCTTT
-	13	TRBD2	TRBV5-1	TRBJ2-7	CASSHIAGSEQYF	TGCGCCAGCAGCCACATAGCGGGTAGCGAGCAGTACTTC
-	12	-	TRBV19	TRBJ2-3	CASSTRTDTQYF	TGTGCCAGTAGTACTCGCACAGATACGCAGTATTTT
-	15	-	TRBV4-1	TRBJ2-4	CASSPALGAENIQYF	TGCGCCAGCAGTCCGGCCCTGGGGGCGGAAAACATTCAGTACTTC
-	16	TRBD1	TRBV25-1	TRBJ2-3	CASSEKARGISDTQYF	TGTGCCAGCAGTGAAAAAGCCAGGGGGATATCAGATACGCAGTATTTT
-	13	TRBD2	TRBV5-1	TRBJ2-3	CASSERLAGTQYF	TGCGCCAGCAGCGAACGACTAGCGGGCACGCAGTATTTT
-	13	-	TRBV5-1	TRBJ2-5	CASKSVSRETQYF	TGCGCCAGCAAATCTGTATCGAGAGAGACCCAGTACTTC
-	14	-	TRBV6-4	TRBJ1-2	CASSDSPGSYGYTF	TGTGCCAGCAGTGACTCACCGGGAAGCTATGGCTACACCTTC
-	14	TRBD2	TRBV27	TRBJ2-1	CASNGLASYNEQFF	TGTGCCAGCAATGGACTAGCCTCCTACAATGAGCAGTTCTTC
once	17	-	TRBV18	TRBJ2-7	CASSPQDSDTTPYEQYF	TGTGCCAGCTCACCTCAGGATTCCGATACGACCCCCTACGAGCAGTACTTC
-	14	TRBD1	TRBV11-2	TRBJ2-7	CASSYWTGQNEQYF	TGTGCCAGCAGCTATTGGACAGGGCAAAACGAGCAGTACTTC
-	16	TRBD2	TRBV2	TRBJ2-3	CASSDWGRAGSDTQYF	TGTGCCAGCAGTGATTGGGGGAGGGCGGGTTCCGATACGCAGTATTTT
-	16	TRBD2	TRBV6-6	TRBJ2-1	CASSSSGRRTYNEQFF	TGTGCCAGCAGTTCTAGCGGGAGGCGAACCTACAATGAGCAGTTCTTC
-	16	TRBD1	TRBV5-3	TRBJ2-7	CARSWLRQGFSREQYF	TGTGCCAGAAGCTGGCTGCGACAGGGGTTCTCTCGCGAGCAGTACTTC
once	12	-	TRBV12-3/TRBV12-4	TRBJ1-5	CASSTRGQPQHF	TGTGCCAGCAGTACCAGGGGTCAGCCCCAGCATTTT
-	16	TRBD1	TRBV19	TRBJ2-6	CASNTGGGRGANVLTF	TGTGCTTCTAATACAGGGGGCGGTCGTGGGGCCAACGTCCTGACTTTC
-	14	TRBD1	TRBV19	TRBJ2-5	CASNSGTGFETQYF	TGTGCCAGTAATTCCGGGACAGGGTTTGAGACCCAGTACTTC
-	15	-	TRBV19	TRBJ1-6	CASSIGGRVNSPLHF	TGTGCCAGTAGTATCGGTGGCAGGGTGAATTCACCCCTCCACTTT
few	17	TRBD2	TRBV11-3	TRBJ2-2	CASSSRTSGIGTGELFF	TGTGCCAGCAGCTCCCGGACTAGCGGGATAGGCACCGGGGAGCTGTTTTTT
-	16	-	TRBV5-8	TRBJ1-4	CASSPLRETTNEKLFF	TGTGCCAGCAGCCCCCTCCGGGAGACAACTAATGAAAAACTGTTTTTT
-	13	-	TRBV12-3/TRBV12-4	TRBJ2-7	CASSLSQGFKQYF	TGTGCCAGCAGTTTAAGCCAGGGTTTTAAGCAGTACTTC
few	14	TRBD1	TRBV7-2	TRBJ2-5	CASSHGQGGGTQYF	TGTGCCAGCAGCCACGGACAGGGTGGGGGGACCCAGTACTTC
few	18	-	TRBV4-2	TRBJ2-1	CASSQDPLGELVYNEQFF	TGTGCCAGCAGCCAGGACCCGCTCGGGGAGCTGGTCTACAATGAGCAGTTCTTC
-	13	-	TRBV19	TRBJ1-4	CASLARVEEKLFF	TGTGCCAGTTTGGCCAGGGTGGAGGAAAAACTGTTTTTT